The present TCR beta chain was sequenced within a study of HIV-infected patients and healthy controls. The CDR3 consists of 14 residues. Germline V lookup: CDR1 SGHRS, CDR2 YFSETQ. Losses at the gene ends were 4 bases for V and 5 bases for J; bases not matched to a gene: 5. Follow-up blood was drawn about 14 weeks, roughly three months, after antiretroviral therapy began. No cell fractionation was done, so the repertoire covers all unsorted peripheral blood T cells. RNA came from 2.5 to 3 ml of peripheral blood. In this sample, this clonotype turned up many times. As yet, its antigen is unknown. Study-level findings and limits: The diversity differences were not explained by slight age and sex differences between study cohorts.

Reverse transcription used about 500 ng RNA and constant-region primers for alpha and beta. Each of the alpha and beta chains got its own library through chain-specific third strand synthesis with indices. MiXCR was run by TCRdb on the 5' RACE reads, yielding one entry per CDR3 protein. The profile shows about 6,500 distinct CDR3 sequences, less than 9% of them singletons. This specimen consisted of blood, obtained during antiretroviral therapy. The receptor was derived from an adult with HIV infection. The rearrangement uses TRBV5-1 and TRBJ2-5, with 10 bases lining up with TRBD1. CDR3 sequence reads: CASSPGQGRETQYF. The CDR3 nucleotides are TGCGCCAGCAGCCCGGGACAGGGGAGGGAGACCCAGTACTTC. The full variable domain, completed using reference TRBV5-1 and TRBJ2-5, is KAGVTQTPRYLIKTRGQQVTLSCSPISGHRSVSWYQQTPGQGLQFLFEYFSETQRNKGNFPGRFSGRQFSNSRSEMNVSTLELGDSALYLCASSPGQGRETQYFGPGTRLLVL.